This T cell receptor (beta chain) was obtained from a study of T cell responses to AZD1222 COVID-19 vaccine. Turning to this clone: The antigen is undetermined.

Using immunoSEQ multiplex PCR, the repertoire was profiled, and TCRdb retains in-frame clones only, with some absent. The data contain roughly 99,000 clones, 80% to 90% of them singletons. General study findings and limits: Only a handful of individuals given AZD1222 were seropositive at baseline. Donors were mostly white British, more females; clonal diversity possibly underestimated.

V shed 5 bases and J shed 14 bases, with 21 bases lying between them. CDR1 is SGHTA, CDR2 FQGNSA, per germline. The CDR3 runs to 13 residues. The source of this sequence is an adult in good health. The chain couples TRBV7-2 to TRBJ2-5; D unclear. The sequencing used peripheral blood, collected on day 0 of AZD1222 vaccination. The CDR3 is CASSPPSRAAAYF. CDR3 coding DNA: TGTGCCAGCAGCCCCCCGTCTCGGGCTGCGGCATACTTC. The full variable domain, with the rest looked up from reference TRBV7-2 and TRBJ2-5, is GAGVSQSPSNKVTEKGKDVELRCDPISGHTALYWYRQSLGQGLEFLIYFQGNSAPDKSGLPSDRFSAERTGGSVSTLTIQRTQQEDSAVYLCASSPPSRAAAYFGPGTRLLVL.